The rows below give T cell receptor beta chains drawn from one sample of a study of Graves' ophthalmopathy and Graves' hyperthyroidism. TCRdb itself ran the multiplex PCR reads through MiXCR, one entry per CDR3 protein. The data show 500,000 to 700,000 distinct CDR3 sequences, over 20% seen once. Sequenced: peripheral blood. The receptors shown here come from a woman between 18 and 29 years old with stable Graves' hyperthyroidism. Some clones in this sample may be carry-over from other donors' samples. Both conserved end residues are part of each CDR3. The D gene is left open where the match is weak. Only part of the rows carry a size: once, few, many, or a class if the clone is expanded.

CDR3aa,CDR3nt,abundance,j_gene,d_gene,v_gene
CASKWTGLDEQYF,TGTGCCAGCAAGTGGACAGGGTTGGACGAGCAGTACTTC,few,TRBJ2-7,TRBD1,TRBV6-1
CASSPDRVYSNQPQHF,TGTGCCAGCAGCCCGGACAGGGTTTATAGCAATCAGCCCCAGCATTTT,-,TRBJ1-5,TRBD1,TRBV28
CASSQTGGLSPLHF,TGTGCCAGCAGTCAAACAGGGGGACTATCACCCCTCCACTTT,many,TRBJ1-6,TRBD1,TRBV12-3/TRBV12-4
CASSLTGPNYGYTF,TGTGCCAGCAGCCTCACAGGCCCTAACTATGGCTACACCTTC,many,TRBJ1-2,-,TRBV12-3/TRBV12-4
CASSPPGLAGGTYEQYF,TGTGCCAGCAGTCCCCCCGGACTAGCGGGAGGAACCTACGAGCAGTACTTC,many,TRBJ2-7,TRBD2,TRBV28
CSARDLSQANYGYTF,TGCAGTGCTAGAGATCTCAGCCAAGCTAACTATGGCTACACCTTC,few,TRBJ1-2,-,TRBV20-1
CASSPPGQGAGEQYF,TGTGCCAGCTCACCACCGGGACAGGGCGCTGGAGAGCAGTACTTC,-,TRBJ2-7,TRBD1,TRBV18
CASSLAGGNTEAFF,TGTGCCAGCAGTTTAGCAGGGGGGAACACTGAAGCTTTCTTT,many,TRBJ1-1,-,TRBV12-3/TRBV12-4
CSVDGTAPQETQYF,TGCAGCGTTGACGGGACAGCCCCCCAAGAGACCCAGTACTTC,-,TRBJ2-5,TRBD1,TRBV29-1
CASSLLWRGETQYF,TGTGCCAGCAGCTTACTCTGGAGAGGAGAGACCCAGTACTTC,few,TRBJ2-5,-,TRBV11-1
CASSDGSRAYQETQYF,TGTGCCAGCAGCGACGGATCCAGGGCCTACCAAGAGACCCAGTACTTC,many,TRBJ2-5,-,TRBV11-1
CASTPAGAVSYEQYF,TGTGCCAGCACCCCGGCGGGGGCGGTCTCCTACGAGCAGTACTTC,-,TRBJ2-7,-,TRBV11-2
CATSRDQGAGELFF,TGTGCCACCAGCAGAGATCAGGGGGCCGGGGAGCTGTTTTTT,-,TRBJ2-2,TRBD1,TRBV15
CATSRDLGGSDEQYF,TGTGCCACCAGCAGAGATCTGGGCGGGAGCGACGAGCAGTACTTC,many,TRBJ2-7,TRBD2,TRBV15
CAISPATGQGNQPQHF,TGTGCCATCAGCCCCGCGACAGGGCAGGGTAATCAGCCCCAGCATTTT,few,TRBJ1-5,TRBD1,TRBV10-3
CASSLFHANTEAFF,TGTGCCAGCAGTTTATTTCACGCGAACACTGAAGCTTTCTTT,many,TRBJ1-1,-,TRBV27
CASSQGDLGRNQPQHF,TGTGCCAGCAGCCAAGGGGACCTGGGCCGCAATCAGCCCCAGCATTTT,-,TRBJ1-5,-,TRBV5-6
CASSVDSDLLGYTF,TGTGCCAGCAGTGTTGACAGCGACTTGCTCGGCTACACCTTC,-,TRBJ1-2,-,TRBV12-3/TRBV12-4
CASSSRGQTYSPLHF,TGTGCCAGCAGCTCCCGGGGACAGACTTATTCACCCCTCCACTTT,many,TRBJ1-6,TRBD1,TRBV7-2
CASTLGYPLTEAFF,TGTGCCAGCACCCTTGGGTACCCTCTCACTGAAGCTTTCTTT,few,TRBJ1-1,-,TRBV6-1
CASSPTTPYEQYF,TGCGCCAGCAGCCCGACAACCCCCTACGAGCAGTACTTC,many,TRBJ2-7,-,TRBV5-1
CASRTHLVNTEAFF,TGTGCCAGCAGGACTCACCTTGTTAACACTGAAGCTTTCTTT,many,TRBJ1-1,-,TRBV12-3/TRBV12-4
CASTSYAGDHEQYF,TGTGCCAGCACCTCTTACGCAGGGGACCACGAGCAGTACTTC,-,TRBJ2-7,-,TRBV28
CAWSRVLRDGYTF,TGTGCCTGGAGTAGGGTCCTACGGGATGGCTACACCTTC,many,TRBJ1-2,-,TRBV30
CAWSLRGLYEQYF,TGTGCCTGGAGTTTGCGGGGCCTTTACGAGCAGTACTTC,-,TRBJ2-7,-,TRBV30
CSARDGTGAGYGYTF,TGCAGTGCTAGAGATGGGACAGGGGCTGGGTATGGCTACACCTTC,many,TRBJ1-2,TRBD1,TRBV20-1
CASRSGTSGSANTGELFF,TGTGCCAGCAGATCCGGGACTAGCGGGTCGGCGAACACCGGGGAGCTGTTTTTT,-,TRBJ2-2,TRBD2,TRBV7-3
CASRAGTGPTEAFF,TGTGCCAGCAGGGCCGGGACAGGGCCCACTGAAGCTTTCTTT,many,TRBJ1-1,TRBD1,TRBV2
CASSLASRGLAKYEQYF,TGTGCCAGCAGCTTAGCCTCTAGGGGACTAGCGAAATACGAGCAGTACTTC,many,TRBJ2-7,TRBD2,TRBV11-1
CASGWAQPAHDIQYF,TGTGCTAGTGGTTGGGCACAGCCAGCCCATGACATTCAGTACTTC,many,TRBJ2-4,-,TRBV12-5
CASSAQTSGLGQYF,TGTGCCAGCAGTGCCCAGACTAGCGGGCTCGGGCAGTACTTC,-,TRBJ2-7,TRBD2,TRBV2
CSASRGSGELFF,TGCAGTGCTAGCAGGGGCAGCGGGGAGCTGTTTTTT,few,TRBJ2-2,-,TRBV20-1
CASSDKSGGAQYF,TGCGCCAGCAGTGATAAGAGCGGAGGGGCCCAGTACTTC,many,TRBJ2-5,-,TRBV10-1
CSARIALEAFF,TGCAGTGCTAGGATCGCTCTCGAAGCTTTCTTT,many,TRBJ1-1,-,TRBV20-1
CASSYRGRIKDNQPQHF,TGTGCCAGCAGTTACCGGGGACGGATCAAGGACAATCAGCCCCAGCATTTT,many,TRBJ1-5,-,TRBV6-2/TRBV6-3